The 24 T cell receptor beta chains below all came from one sample that was sequenced in a study of molecular identifiers for immune sequencing clone quantification. Each CDR3 protein is one row after TCRdb ran MiXCR on the PCR reads. The sample carries tens of thousands of distinct CDR3 sequences, less than 20% recorded once. What was sequenced was naive CD8+ T cells from blood, with Jurkat cell RNA spiked in. Subset here: FACS-sorted CD8+CD4-CCR7+CD45RA+ naive T cells. All receptors come from a human donor in good health. Some libraries in this study had Jurkat cell RNA spiked in.

The chain carries TRBV6-6 and TRBJ2-2, with 9 bases lining up with TRBD2. Germline lookup yields CDR1 MNHNY and CDR2 SVGAGI (reference sequence). V trimming: 0 bases; J trimming: 6 bases; junction bases outside the gene matches: 2. The CDR3 covers 15 residues. The CDR3 bases are TGTGCCAGCAGTTACTCTGCGGGAGGGCCCGGGGAGCTGTTTTTT. It yields the protein CASSYSAGGPGELFF.

CDR3 in amino acids: CASSPRTSSGRASETQYF. The CDR3 DNA sequence: TGTGCCAGCTCACCACGAACCTCTAGCGGGAGGGCCTCAGAGACCCAGTACTTC. This chain links TRBV18 with TRBJ2-5, with 12 bases identical to TRBD2. This CDR3 comprises 18 residues. The V segment lost 1 base and the J segment 4 bases; nucleotides outside the gene matches: 10. Germline-derived CDR1 and CDR2 are KGHSH and LQKENI.

This clonotype was counted between two and nine times. V gene TRBV6-4 combines with J gene TRBJ2-3, with D perhaps TRBD1 or TRBD2 (5 bases each). The V end was cut by 3 bases, the J end by 1 base, with 14 bases between. CDR1 MRHNA and CDR2 SNTAGT come from the germline V gene. The CDR3 runs 16 residues. CDR3 sequence: CASSDRELTGTDTQYF. In DNA form, the CDR3 reads TGTGCCAGCAGTGATAGGGAGTTGACAGGCACAGATACGCAGTATTTT.

Of note for this clonotype: One junction end does not reproduce the germline sequence, and a read error may be involved. The rearrangement links TRBV7-6 to TRBJ1-1, with D possibly matching TRBD1 (5 bases). CDR3 length equals 15 residues. Per germline, CDR1 SGHVS and CDR2 FNYEAQ. This chain's CDR3 is CASSLVSGEGTGALF. CDR3 coding DNA: TGTGCCAGCAGCTTGGTTTCGGGGGAGGGGACTGGAGCTCTCTTT. Variable domain in full (rest from reference TRBV7-6 and TRBJ1-1): GAGVSQSPRYKVTKRGQDVALRCDPISGHVSLYWYRQALGQGPEFLTYFNYEAQQDKSGLPNDRFSAERPEGSISTLTIQRTEQRDSAMYRCASSLVSGEGTGALFGQGTRLTVV.

The rearrangement uses TRBV13 and TRBJ2-1; D gene uncertain. CDR3 length: 14 amino acids. Germline V gene data show CDR1 as PRHDT and CDR2 as FYEKMQ (reference sequence). The V and J ends lost 0 bases and 8 bases respectively, with 11 bases between them. CDR3 in amino acids: CASSLGVPSDEQFF. CDR3 coding DNA: TGTGCCAGCAGCTTAGGAGTTCCGAGCGATGAGCAGTTCTTC.

With regard to this clonotype: A much larger clone lies one base from this, so it may be a read error. It is likely a read error, because the conserved phenylalanine at the end of the CDR3 is missing. This chain joins TRBV20-1 and TRBJ2-7; 7 bases match TRBD2. CDR1 DFQATT and CDR2 SNEGSKA come from the germline V gene (reference sequence). CDR3 length: 16 residues. With 0 bases clipped from V and 3 bases from J, the junction kept 11 bases outside the gene matches. The CDR3 protein is CSAREELGEGNYEQYL. CDR3 sequence (DNA): TGCAGTGCTAGAGAGGAGTTGGGGGAGGGTAACTACGAGCAGTACCTC.

This clonotype was counted many times. The V and J genes are TRBV20-1 and TRBJ1-5; 8 bases fit TRBD1. CDR3 length: 17 amino acids. In germline, CDR1 is DFQATT, CDR2 SNEGSKA (reference sequence). V lost 5 bases, J lost 3 bases, and 15 bases stayed unmatched. The CDR3: CSALTGALPSINQPQHF. The DNA of the CDR3 is TGCAGTGCTCTGACAGGGGCACTGCCCTCGATCAATCAGCCCCAGCATTTT.

Regarding this clonotype: A much more abundant neighbour one base away suggests this may be a read error. The V and J genes are TRBV7-9 and TRBJ1-1; no clear D gene. CDR1 is SEHNR, CDR2 FQNEAQ, per germline (reference sequence). The CDR3 has 12 amino acids. CDR3 in amino acids: CASSCTVADAFF. CDR3 DNA sequence: TGTGCCAGCAGCTGTACAGTCGCTGACGCTTTCTTT.

This clonotype was seen a handful of times. This rearrangement joins TRBV27 to TRBJ2-7, with D unresolved. Germline V CDR1 and CDR2: MNHEY, SMNVEV (reference sequence). V was clipped by 8 bases and J by 2 bases, with 16 bases between them. The CDR3 is 14 amino acids. In DNA, the CDR3 is TGTGCCAGCTCGACATATGGGTCTACCTACGAGCAGTACTTC. Protein: CASSTYGSTYEQYF.

This clonotype was seen a handful of times. The chain's CDR3 is CATRLIDYTHYEQYF. In nucleotides, the CDR3 is TGTGCCACCCGCTTAATAGACTATACGCATTACGAGCAGTACTTC. The genes are TRBV7-2 and TRBJ2-7; D perhaps matches TRBD2 (5 bases). Germline values: CDR1 SGHTA, CDR2 FQGNSA. The ends were cut back, 10 bases at V and 4 bases at J, with 23 bases in the middle. This CDR3 is built from 15 residues.

This clonotype was seen repeatedly, ten times or more. This chain joins TRBV14 and TRBJ2-7, with no clear D. Trimming stripped 6 bases from V and 3 bases from J, with 9 bases between. This CDR3 is built from 12 residues. Germline CDR1 and CDR2: SGHDN and FVKESK. The CDR3 DNA reads as TGTGCCAGCAGGGGTGATAGCTACGAGCAGTACTTC. Its translation is CASRGDSYEQYF.

Remarks on this clonotype: At one end the junction does not follow the germline gene, possibly because of a read error. The chain joins TRBV2 to TRBJ2-5; TRBD2 agrees at 12 bases. In germline, CDR1 is SNHLY, CDR2 FYNNEI. The CDR3 contains 16 residues. CDR3 DNA sequence: TGTGCCAGCACCCTAGCGGGAGGGATGATGGAAGAGGCCCAGTACTTC. Its translation is CASTLAGGMMEEAQYF.

This clonotype was counted many times. The chain couples TRBV4-1 to TRBJ2-2; tentatively, D is TRBD2 (6 bases). V lost 2 bases and J lost 10, with 17 bases in between. This CDR3 region has 15 residues. The germline V gene has CDR1 MGHRA and CDR2 YSYEKL. The CDR3 sequence: CASSQPGTPHSELFF. The CDR3 coding sequence is TGCGCCAGCAGCCAACCCGGGACTCCTCATTCGGAGCTGTTTTTT.

The chain couples TRBV4-3 to TRBJ2-7; D uncertain. Germline lookup yields CDR1 LGHNA and CDR2 YSLEER. The germline V and J ends were trimmed by 0 bases and 6 bases, with 12 bases remaining between them. CDR3 length: 14 amino acids. The CDR3 loop reads CASSQDRGFPEQYF. The CDR3 bases are TGCGCCAGCAGCCAAGATCGCGGTTTTCCCGAGCAGTACTTC.

The V gene is TRBV11-2, the J gene TRBJ2-7; 7 bases agree with TRBD1. CDR3 length: 13 amino acids. Trimming at V came to 3 bases and at J to 4 bases, leaving 3 bases not matched to a gene. Germline CDR1 SGHAT, CDR2 FQNNGV. The CDR3 sequence is CASSFGTEYEQYF. The DNA for the CDR3 is TGTGCCAGCAGCTTCGGGACAGAATACGAGCAGTACTTC.

This clonotype was seen many times. The chain employs TRBV20-1 and TRBJ2-7; TRBD1 aligns across 9 bases. The CDR3 runs to 13 residues. The germline gives CDR1 DFQATT, CDR2 SNEGSKA (reference sequence). The V and J ends lost 3 bases and 6 bases, in that order; junction bases with no gene match: 6. The DNA for the CDR3 is TGCAGTGCTAGGCGGGACAGGGTTTTCGAGCAGTACTTC. Translating it yields CSARRDRVFEQYF.

The genes are TRBV25-1 and TRBJ2-7, with D tentatively TRBD2 (7 bases). The germline CDR1 and CDR2 sequences are MGHDK and SYGVNS. V was pared by 6 bases and J by 2 bases, with 11 bases between. This CDR3 has 13 residues. The DNA of the CDR3 is TGTGCCAGCAGGGGGAGGGACACCTACGAGCAGTACTTC. Encoded protein: CASRGRDTYEQYF.

This clonotype was recorded a few times. The chain carries TRBV11-2 and TRBJ1-1, with no clear D. This CDR3 contains 15 residues. The germline CDR1 and CDR2 sequences are SGHAT and FQNNGV. Trimming took off 5 bases at V and 4 bases at J, with 17 bases between the two ends. The CDR3 DNA is TGTGCCAGCAGCCCCCTAGTAGGTTCGGGCACTGAAGCTTTCTTT. The encoded protein is CASSPLVGSGTEAFF.

In its sample, this clonotype was seen a few times. This chain joins TRBV4-3 and TRBJ2-1, with 10 bases that match TRBD2. V lost 4 bases, J lost 3 bases, and 3 bases stayed unmatched. Germline V gene lookup returns CDR1 LGHNA and CDR2 YSLEER. The CDR3 length is 15 residues. CDR3 protein: CASSLLAGNYNEQFF. CDR3 DNA sequence: TGCGCCAGCAGCCTACTAGCGGGAAACTACAATGAGCAGTTCTTC.

By its share, this clonotype is medium-sized. The rearrangement joins TRBV4-1 to TRBJ2-6, with a weak D call TRBD2 (6 bases). The V and J ends lost 1 base and 2 bases respectively, with 9 bases between them. Germline-derived CDR1 and CDR2 are MGHRA and YSYEKL. This CDR3 comprises 16 residues. Here the CDR3 DNA reads TGCGCCAGCAGCCAAGCGGGAGTTCCTGGGGCCAACGTCCTGACTTTC. Protein sequence: CASSQAGVPGANVLTF.

This clonotype was observed many times. This chain connects TRBV6-2 or TRBV6-3 to TRBJ2-3; no firm D call. The CDR3 covers 14 residues. V gave up 0 bases and J gave up 3 bases, with 7 bases separating them. The V gene's germline CDR1 is MNHEY and CDR2 SVGEGT. This CDR3 reads CASSYSAGTDTQYF. CDR3 nucleotide sequence: TGTGCCAGCAGTTACTCTGCAGGTACAGATACGCAGTATTTT.

This chain uses TRBV23-1 with TRBJ2-4; D is perhaps TRBD1 or TRBD2 (8 bases each). TRBV23-1 counts as an open reading frame of uncertain function. V lost 8 bases and J 11 bases, leaving 25 bases between the germline ends. This CDR3 region has 15 residues. The CDR3 sequence: CASGPQRQGREVQYF. Written as DNA, the CDR3 is TGCGCCAGCGGGCCCCAGCGACAGGGGCGGGAGGTTCAGTACTTC.

As to this clonotype: An end of the junction differs from the germline gene, which may be a read error. This rearrangement joins TRBV10-3 to TRBJ2-1, with D possibly being TRBD1 (6 bases). This CDR3 contains 13 residues. The germline V gene has CDR1 ENHRY and CDR2 SYGVKD. The CDR3 protein is CANSAGQYNEQFF. CDR3 nucleotide sequence: TGTGCCAACAGTGCTGGACAGTACAATGAGCAGTTCTTC.

This clonotype was seen repeatedly, ten times or more. The chain is built from TRBV14 and TRBJ2-1, with TRBD1 matching over 7 bases. The V gene's germline CDR1 is SGHDN and CDR2 FVKESK. Trimming cost V 3 bases and J 4 bases; bases outside gene matches: 6. The CDR3 has 15 residues. The CDR3 protein is CASSHGTADYNEQFF. CDR3 nucleotides: TGTGCCAGCAGCCACGGGACAGCCGATTACAATGAGCAGTTCTTC. Together with reference TRBV14 and TRBJ2-1, the CDR3 gives the full variable domain: EAGVTQFPSHSVIEKGQTVTLRCDPISGHDNLYWYRRVMGKEIKFLLHFVKESKQDESGMPNNRFLAERTGGTYSTLKVQPAELEDSGVYFCASSHGTADYNEQFFGPGTRLTVL.